One sample yielded the 16 T cell receptor beta chains listed below, sequenced in a study of shared clonotypes between healthy human individuals. TCRdb's copy holds only in-frame clones and misses some; the assay was immunoSEQ multiplex PCR. The table shows about 700,000 clones, with around two thirds occurring only once. The source material was memory CD4+ T cells sorted from blood. Subset meaning: CD45RA-negative fraction. The receptors here all came from a woman aged 25 to 39 in good health.

This chain links TRBV19 with TRBJ2-1; TRBD2 aligns across 8 bases. The trim removed 7 bases at V and 8 bases at J, leaving 7 bases unmatched. The CDR3 loop spans 13 amino acids. Germline V CDR1 and CDR2: LNHDA, SQIVND (reference sequence). Written as DNA, the CDR3 is TGTGCCAGTACCCGGCTAGCGGGCGATGAGCAGTTCTTC. Amino acid sequence: CASTRLAGDEQFF.

CDR3 coding DNA: TGTGCCAGTAGTGTCACAGAAAACTCCTACGAGCAGTACTTC. It yields the protein CASSVTENSYEQYF. The gene calls are TRBV19 and TRBJ2-7; D not certain. V lost 5 bases, J lost 0 bases, and 11 bases lay in between. Germline values: CDR1 LNHDA, CDR2 SQIVND (reference sequence). This CDR3 comprises 14 residues. Supplemented by reference TRBV19 and TRBJ2-7, the full variable domain reads DGGITQSPKYLFRKEGQNVTLSCEQNLNHDAMYWYRQDPGQGLRLIYYSQIVNDFQKGDIAEGYSVSREKKESFPLTVTSAQKNPTAFYLCASSVTENSYEQYFGPGTRLTVT.

V gene TRBV5-5 combines with J gene TRBJ2-7; 7 bases match TRBD2. The CDR3 extends over 16 amino acids. V was clipped by 1 base and J by 4 bases; unmatched bases: 11. Germline CDR1 SGHKS, CDR2 YYEKEE (reference sequence). The CDR3 protein is CASSLRPGGPDYEQYF. In DNA, the CDR3 is TGTGCCAGCAGCTTGAGGCCGGGAGGCCCTGATTACGAGCAGTACTTC.

The CDR3 here is CASSFYSVDEQFF. CDR3 in DNA: TGTGCCAGCAGCTTCTACTCCGTCGATGAGCAGTTCTTC. The chain has TRBV7-9 and TRBJ2-1; D call uncertain. Looked up from germline, CDR1 is SEHNR and CDR2 is FQNEAQ (reference sequence). The CDR3 runs 13 residues. The V gene lost 3 bases and the J gene lost 8 bases, with 11 bases spanning the gap. The full variable domain, its missing parts supplied by reference TRBV7-9 and TRBJ2-1, is DTGVSQNPRHKITKRGQNVTFRCDPISEHNRLYWYRQTLGQGPEFLTYFQNEAQLEKSRLLSDRFSAERPKGSFSTLEIQRTEQGDSAMYLCASSFYSVDEQFFGPGTRLTVL.

This clone has only a few counts. CDR3 residues: CASSLVTGGEQFF. DNA for the CDR3: TGCGCCAGCAGCTTGGTAACAGGGGGTGAGCAGTTCTTC. The chain uses TRBV5-1 and TRBJ2-1, with 8 bases identical to TRBD1. J lost 9 bases, V lost 0 bases, and 2 bases had no gene match. This CDR3 region has 13 residues. CDR1 is SGHRS and CDR2 is YFSETQ in the germline V gene. The whole variable domain, filled in from reference TRBV5-1 and TRBJ2-1, reads KAGVTQTPRYLIKTRGQQVTLSCSPISGHRSVSWYQQTPGQGLQFLFEYFSETQRNKGNFPGRFSGRQFSNSRSEMNVSTLELGDSALYLCASSLVTGGEQFFGPGTRLTVL.

J is TRBJ1-2 and V is TRBV6-6; no clear D. The germline gives CDR1 MNHNY, CDR2 SVGAGI (reference sequence). The CDR3 extends over 13 amino acids. The V and J ends lost 6 bases and 5 bases respectively, with 13 bases between them. CDR3 nucleotides: TGTGCCAGCAGCTCTCCCACGGAATATGGCTACACCTTC. This translates into CASSSPTEYGYTF.

The chain is built from TRBV27 and TRBJ1-2, with D uncertain. The germline V and J ends were trimmed by 5 bases and 8 bases, with 15 bases remaining between them. This CDR3 comprises 13 residues. Germline-derived CDR1 and CDR2 are MNHEY and SMNVEV (reference sequence). The CDR3 DNA reads TGTGCCAGCAGTATCCGGACGGCGAGCGGCTACACCTTC. Translation: CASSIRTASGYTF.

In nucleotides, the CDR3 is TGTGCCAGTAGCACCGGGACTACCAGCACAGATACGCAGTATTTT. Protein: CASSTGTTSTDTQYF. The chain employs TRBV19 and TRBJ2-3, with 7 bases lining up with TRBD2. V lost 6 bases, J lost 0 bases, and 6 bases stayed unmatched. The V gene's germline CDR1 is LNHDA and CDR2 SQIVND (reference sequence). The CDR3 has 15 residues.

V and J are TRBV5-4 and TRBJ1-1; 9 bases are a match to TRBD1. The germline CDR1 and CDR2 sequences are SGHNT and YYREEE (reference sequence). J lost 7 bases, V lost 4 bases, and 5 bases had no gene match. The CDR3 contains 13 residues. The CDR3 spells CASSKTGQGEAFF. The CDR3 DNA reads as TGTGCCAGCAGCAAAACGGGACAGGGTGAAGCTTTCTTT.

This clone was detected many times. The chain carries TRBV7-2 and TRBJ2-5, with D possibly being TRBD2 (6 bases). The CDR3 sequence is 18 residues long. Trimming left V 1 base short and J 1 base short, with 19 bases between. The germline CDR1 and CDR2 sequences are SGHTA and FQGNSA. CDR3 sequence (DNA): TGTGCCAGCAGCTTAGGGTCCCACGGGAGTCTAATCCAAGAGACCCAGTACTTC. Its protein product is CASSLGSHGSLIQETQYF. The full variable domain, its missing parts supplied by reference TRBV7-2 and TRBJ2-5, is GAGVSQSPSNKVTEKGKDVELRCDPISGHTALYWYRQSLGQGLEFLIYFQGNSAPDKSGLPSDRFSAERTGGSVSTLTIQRTQQEDSAVYLCASSLGSHGSLIQETQYFGPGTRLLVL.

The chain joins TRBV6-5 to TRBJ1-5, with D possibly TRBD1 on 6 matching bases. Germline CDR1 MNHEY, CDR2 SVGAGI. The CDR3 covers 14 residues. V lost 5 bases and J 5 bases, leaving 13 bases between the germline ends. In DNA, the CDR3 is TGTGCCAGCAGTACCCGCCCAGGGGATCAGCCCCAGCATTTT. Translated, it gives CASSTRPGDQPQHF.

This clone has a single count. V gene TRBV19 combines with J gene TRBJ2-1; perhaps TRBD1 as D (7 bases). Germline CDR1 and CDR2: LNHDA and SQIVND (reference sequence). Trimming shortened V by 3 bases and J by 7 bases, and 19 bases separated the two germline ends. There are 16 residues in the CDR3. The CDR3 DNA follows: TGTGCCAGTAGTATTACGGGAGACAGGGAGTGGAATGAGCAGTTCTTC. Its protein is CASSITGDREWNEQFF.

V gene TRBV19 combines with J gene TRBJ2-7, with unresolved D. Trimming took off 3 bases at V and 5 bases at J, with 14 bases between the two ends. Germline V gives CDR1 LNHDA, CDR2 SQIVND (reference sequence). This CDR3 contains 14 residues. The CDR3 DNA sequence: TGTGCCAGTAGTATCCCAGGATTCAGGAACGAGCAGTACTTC. Translated: CASSIPGFRNEQYF.

V and J are TRBV13 and TRBJ2-3; weak D call: TRBD2 (7 bases). Germline CDR1 is PRHDT and CDR2 is FYEKMQ (reference sequence). Trimming left V 4 bases short and J 4 bases short, with 12 bases between. The CDR3 has 14 residues. The CDR3 nucleotides are TGTGCCAGCAGCTCTCAGGGGAGGGCAGATACGCAGTATTTT. Protein sequence: CASSSQGRADTQYF.

The rearrangement joins TRBV6-1 to TRBJ2-7; the D is unclear. Trimming stripped 4 bases from V and 2 bases from J, with 9 bases between. The CDR3 loop spans 13 amino acids. Per the germline V gene, CDR1 is MNHNS and CDR2 is SASEGT. DNA for the CDR3: TGTGCCAGCAGTGGCGGATGGACCTACGAGCAGTACTTC. This sequence encodes CASSGGWTYEQYF.

This clone was found once. The V call is TRBV28, the J call TRBJ2-1; D is ambiguous. This CDR3 is 17 amino acids long. Germline lookup yields CDR1 MDHEN and CDR2 SYDVKM. V dropped 6 bases and J dropped 0 bases, with 18 bases sitting between them. As DNA, the CDR3 is TGTGCCAGCAGACGCGACGGGCTCTATATCTCCTACAATGAGCAGTTCTTC. Its translation is CASRRDGLYISYNEQFF.